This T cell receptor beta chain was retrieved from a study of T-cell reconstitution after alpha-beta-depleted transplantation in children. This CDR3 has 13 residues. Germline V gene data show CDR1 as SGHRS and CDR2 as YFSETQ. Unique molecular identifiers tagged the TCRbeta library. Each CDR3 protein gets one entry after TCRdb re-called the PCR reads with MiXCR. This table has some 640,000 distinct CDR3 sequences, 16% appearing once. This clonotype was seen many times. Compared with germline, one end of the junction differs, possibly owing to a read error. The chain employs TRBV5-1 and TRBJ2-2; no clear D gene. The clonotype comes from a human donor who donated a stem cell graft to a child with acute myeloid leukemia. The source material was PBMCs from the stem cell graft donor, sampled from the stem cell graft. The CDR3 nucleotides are TGTGCCAGCAGCTCGCTAAACACCGGGGAGCTGTTTTTT. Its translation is CASSSLNTGELFF.